Below are 8 T cell receptor beta chains sequenced from a single sample in a study of shared clonotypes between healthy human individuals. Clones were read by immunoSEQ multiplex PCR, and TCRdb kept only the in-frame ones, dropping some. The table lists 650,000 to 750,000 clones, less than 80% of them singletons, with 1.8% in the top ten. The sequenced sample consisted of memory CD4+ T cells sorted from blood. The subset was: CD45RA-negative fraction. Receptor source: a woman in her 30s in good health.

The chain employs TRBV9 and TRBJ2-5; 10 nucleotides line up with TRBD2. Germline CDR1 SGDLS, CDR2 YYNGEE. CDR3 length: 17 residues. V shed 2 bases, J shed 4 bases, and the junction held 11 bases outside the gene matches. The CDR3 region has the DNA TGTGCCAGCAGCGTCCTAGCGGGAGTCTCGGGCGCAGAGACCCAGTACTTC. Its translation: CASSVLAGVSGAETQYF.

About this clone itself: One end of the junction fails to match germline, which may point to a read error. The rearrangement uses TRBV28 and TRBJ2-1; D is uncertain. Germline V gives CDR1 MDHEN, CDR2 SYDVKM. This CDR3 spans 12 amino acids. CDR3 coding DNA: TGTGCCAGCAGTTTATTTAACAAGGAGCAGTTCTTC. Encoded protein: CASSLFNKEQFF.

This sequence joins TRBV11-2 and TRBJ2-2; TRBD1 agrees at 8 bases. Germline CDR1 SGHAT, CDR2 FQNNGV. V trimming: 4 bases; J trimming: 5 bases; junction bases outside the gene matches: 9. This CDR3 has 16 residues. This CDR3 reads CASSSLDRAPTGELFF. The CDR3 coding sequence is TGTGCCAGCAGCTCCTTGGACAGGGCTCCGACCGGGGAGCTGTTTTTT.

The chain has TRBV19 and TRBJ2-1; D gene uncertain. The CDR3 has 14 amino acids. Per germline, CDR1 LNHDA and CDR2 SQIVND (reference sequence). Deletions cut 6 bases from V and 7 bases from J, with 16 bases between. CDR3: CASRPVRAVNEQFF. The CDR3 DNA sequence: TGTGCCAGTAGGCCGGTTCGGGCGGTGAATGAGCAGTTCTTC.

The chain is built from TRBV15 and TRBJ2-1; D is unresolved. V was trimmed by 0 bases and J by 9 bases, leaving 12 bases between them. CDR1 and CDR2 from the germline V gene are LNHNV and YYDKDF (reference sequence). The length of the CDR3 is 14 residues. This CDR3 reads CATSRERIVGEQFF. Here the CDR3 DNA reads TGTGCCACCAGCAGAGAGAGGATTGTTGGTGAGCAGTTCTTC.

About this clone: A junction end diverges from the germline sequence, so it may reflect a read error. This sequence joins TRBV18 and TRBJ2-7; the match to TRBD1 covers 9 bases. The CDR3 sequence is 16 residues long. Germline V gene data show CDR1 as KGHSH and CDR2 as LQKENI. The CDR3 sequence is CASSPGTGPSSSEQYF. DNA for the CDR3: TGTGCCAGCTCACCAGGGACAGGGCCTTCCTCCTCCGAGCAGTACTTC.

J is TRBJ2-1 and V is TRBV7-2; D not resolved. The CDR3 consists of 15 residues. Trimming cost V 5 bases and J 3 bases, with 14 bases left between them. The germline CDR1 and CDR2 sequences are SGHTA and FQGNSA. CDR3 nucleotides: TGTGCCAGCAGCCCCGGATCGGCACTCTACAATGAGCAGTTCTTC. Translation gives CASSPGSALYNEQFF.

The chain joins TRBV6-1 to TRBJ1-2, with 7 bases matching TRBD1. CDR1 MNHNS and CDR2 SASEGT come from the germline V gene. CDR3 size: 14 residues. V lost 2 bases to trimming and J lost 4 bases; unmatched junction nucleotides: 4. The CDR3 DNA reads TGTGCCAGCAGTGAATATAGGGACAGCTATGGCTACACCTTC. This sequence encodes CASSEYRDSYGYTF.